Reported below is one T cell receptor beta chain. The specificity of this receptor is unknown. No qualities accompany the bases; no much larger clone lies one base away. To prepare the library, the immunoSEQ multiplex PCR assay was applied. RNA was extracted from all samples and reverse transcribed into cDNA as template for TCR sequencing. SuperScript III was used for first-strand cDNA synthesis, primed with a 2:1 mix of oligo-dT and random hexamers. A synthetic immune receptor repertoire was used to measure amplification bias, and any remaining bias was corrected computationally. Regarding the original processing steps: Raw reads were preprocessed for error removal, and CDR3 was defined according to IMGT conventions as running from the conserved cysteine to phenylalanine. Clonality was computed as 1 minus the Shannon entropy, with the entropy normalized by log2 of the number of productive unique TCRs. Whether scalp clones were CD4 or CD8 was inferred by matching scalp TCRbeta sequences against CD4 and CD8 repertoires sorted from blood. Entries here come from immuneACCESS through TCRdb and include only in-frame sequences with V and J called. Some clones fail to appear in such tables; in the studies checked, an unresolved V gene covers under half of the shortfall, and the cause of the remainder is unknown. V and J calls and clone size are those listed in that table; D and trimming were worked out from the DNA. The sample has several thousand clones on record, roughly two thirds of them singletons. In total, the top ten clones hold over 13% of the sample.

The time point label, as the study defines it: baseline before oral tofacitinib. From alopecia areata patients, peripheral blood was collected along with lesional scalp punch biopsies. Human scalp biopsies were immediately fixed in PAXgene tissue containers. The CDR3 starts with the cysteine, ends with the phenylalanine, and has 14 residues. CDR3 DNA is the only sequence kept; it has 42 bases, read in frame from the first base. Cut back by 2 bases and 6 bases, the V and J ends lie 12 bases apart. Taken from the germline V gene, the CDR1 and CDR2 loops are SGHTA and FQGTGA. This sample is part of a study of CD8+ T cells in alopecia areata (dated by TCRdb to about 2018). A note on the overall study: Treated patients were enrolled in an open-label pilot trial of oral tofacitinib, 5 to 10 mg twice daily, for moderate-to-severe alopecia areata. Patients received tofacitinib for 6 to 18 months and were then followed off drug for 6 months to check for delayed response and recurrence. To study T cell clonal expansion in alopecia areata, the researchers applied high-throughput TCRbeta sequencing to both the C3H/HeJ mouse model and human patients. Human TCRbeta sequencing covered scalp tissue and sorted CD4+ and CD8+ peripheral blood T cells from patchy and totalis/universalis alopecia areata patients and healthy controls. Patients on tofacitinib were biopsied at baseline and after 4 and 24 weeks of treatment, and several of the patients also had a later scalp biopsy. Scalp clonality was compared across normal scalp (n=4), patchy alopecia areata scalp (n=8), and alopecia totalis/universalis scalp (n=8). RNA was extracted with the PAXgene miRNA kit for fixed scalp, the miRNeasy kit for PBMCs, and the RNeasy kit for mouse skin. immunoSEQ multiplex PCR using 35 Vbeta forward primers and 13 Jbeta reverse primers was used to amplify TCRbeta CDR3 regions.

General study outcomes and caveats: Compared with mice, TCR sequences shared between patients were less clear, possibly partly because of HLA diversity across the patient population. Resident alphabeta T cells in normal human skin are also sequenced, complicating scalp TCR repertoire analysis, unlike mouse skin dominated by gammadelta T cells. Compared with normal scalp, lesional scalp, particularly in alopecia totalis/universalis, had higher clonality and more expanded CD8+ clones, which suggests antigenic drive.

The sequencing used skin, collected at week 0. The rearrangement joined TRBV7-3 to TRBJ2-3; TRBD1 is perhaps the D gene, given 5 matching bases. This TCR was sampled from a human donor with alopecia areata. The DNA reads TGTGCCAGCAGCTTATGGGCAGGGCCCGATACGCAGTATTTT. Its protein product is CASSLWAGPDTQYF.